This TCR beta chain appears in the sequencing data of a study of blood T cell repertoires in COVID-19. Study-wide background: Samples taken during acute and convalescent COVID-19 were collected in the United States, Italy and Spain. T cells, B-cell-depleted T cells, or PBMCs supplied cDNA or gDNA.

This CDR3 has 11 amino acids. In germline, CDR1 is SGHKS, CDR2 YYEKEE (reference sequence). The ends were cut back, 4 bases at V and 8 bases at J, with 7 bases in the middle. Original processing notes: Nucleated cell number was recorded as an estimate derived from reference gene primer amplification. Assay: immunoSEQ multiplex PCR; the TCRdb copy retains only in-frame clones and omits some. That table supplies the V and J calls and clone size; D and trimming were determined from the DNA. The sample carries hundreds of thousands of clones, 88% recorded once. The source of this sequence is a woman under 40 with COVID-19, enrolled during active disease. The sequenced sample was peripheral blood. The chain has TRBV5-5 and TRBJ1-5; no firm D call. CDR3 protein: CASSPQEPQHF. The CDR3 DNA is TGTGCCAGCAGCCCCCAGGAGCCCCAGCATTTT.